The rows below give T cell receptor beta chains drawn from one sample of a study of blood T cells in healthy people across ages. TCRdb itself ran the 5' RACE reads through MiXCR, one entry per CDR3 protein. The sample lists more than 1.4 million distinct CDR3 sequences; 35% to 45% were seen once. Sequenced material: blood. The receptors originated from a woman aged 18-30 years in good health. The conserved cysteine and the conserved F or W are not part of the CDR3 here.

ASSPTVNYGYT,TRBJ1-2,TRBV7-9
ASSPGSRGHEQF,TRBJ2-1,TRBV11-2
ASSPSPLAGGPDTQY,TRBJ2-3,TRBV2
SARGDGGLSYGYT,TRBJ1-2,TRBV20-1
ASILEVLDEQY,TRBJ2-7,TRBV28
SAHARGSMNTEAF,TRBJ1-1,TRBV20-1
ASSPRQFYNEQF,TRBJ2-1,TRBV27
ASSVSGTGTEIEY,TRBJ2-3,TRBV9
ASSKGGGYSNQPQH,TRBJ1-5,TRBV9
ASSHLGGDTQY,TRBJ2-3,TRBV7-6
SARVGRGPYEQY,TRBJ2-7,TRBV20-1
ASSLDRVKETQY,TRBJ2-5,TRBV7-2
ASSLRLAGTPDTQY,TRBJ2-3,TRBV12-3/TRBV12-4
ASSYSGPRETQY,TRBJ2-5,TRBV6-5
ASSVDPGIGYT,TRBJ1-2,TRBV9
ASRIGGGLGDTQY,TRBJ2-3,TRBV3-1
ASSLGGGWAEQY,.,TRBV14
SATLGRAASYNSPLH,TRBJ1-6,TRBV20-1
ASTRGGTYEQY,TRBJ2-7,TRBV7-2
ASSARNLGYNSPLH,TRBJ1-6,TRBV6-1
ASNQGSSGGYEQY,TRBJ2-7,TRBV3-1
ASTPPRGPLH,TRBJ1-6,TRBV28
ASRGDWTEAF,TRBJ1-1,TRBV6-1
SAGEPRGSSYNEQF,TRBJ2-1,TRBV20-1
ASSYAVGGGGQSPLH,TRBJ1-6,TRBV6-5
ASSPPMGERSYGYT,TRBJ1-2,TRBV4-2
ASSSDGPEQF,TRBJ2-1,TRBV12-3/TRBV12-4
ASSFSGLVDTQY,TRBJ2-3,TRBV7-2